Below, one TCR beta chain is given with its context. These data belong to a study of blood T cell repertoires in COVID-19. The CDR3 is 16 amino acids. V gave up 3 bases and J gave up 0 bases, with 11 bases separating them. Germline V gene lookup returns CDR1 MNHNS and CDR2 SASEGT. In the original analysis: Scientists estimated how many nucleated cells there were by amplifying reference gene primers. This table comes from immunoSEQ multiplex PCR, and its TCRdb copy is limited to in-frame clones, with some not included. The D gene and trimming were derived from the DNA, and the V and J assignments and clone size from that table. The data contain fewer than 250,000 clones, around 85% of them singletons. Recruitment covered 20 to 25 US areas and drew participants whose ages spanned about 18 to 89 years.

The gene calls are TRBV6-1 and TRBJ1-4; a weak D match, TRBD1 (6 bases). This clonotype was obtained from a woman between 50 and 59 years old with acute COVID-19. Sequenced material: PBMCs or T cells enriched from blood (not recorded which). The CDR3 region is CASSEGYRATNEKLFF. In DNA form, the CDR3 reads TGTGCCAGCAGTGAGGGCTACAGGGCAACTAATGAAAAACTGTTTTTT.